The 30 T cell receptor beta chains listed next were all sequenced from one sample in a study of cytomegalovirus exposure and HLA in healthy donors. Repertoires were generated with immunoSEQ multiplex PCR, while TCRdb's copy carries only in-frame clones and drops some. Of some 170,000 clones in the sample, approximately 87% are singletons; the top ten hold 4.5% to 7%. Sequenced input: PBMCs. The receptor source for this set is a woman under 40 in good health and CMV-seronegative.

In its sample, this clone was seen once. V usage is TRBV6-1 and J usage is TRBJ1-1; TRBD1 matches at 9 bases. In germline, CDR1 is MNHNS, CDR2 SASEGT. Trimming at V came to 6 bases and at J to 6 bases, leaving 8 bases not matched to a gene. CDR3 length: 14 residues. This CDR3 is CASRETDRGAEAFF. DNA for the CDR3: TGTGCCAGCAGAGAAACGGACAGGGGCGCTGAAGCTTTCTTT.

The chain employs TRBV6-4 and TRBJ2-1; TRBD1 aligns across 8 bases. CDR3 length: 15 amino acids. V shed 2 bases, J shed 8 bases, and the junction held 8 bases outside the gene matches. Germline V gene lookup returns CDR1 MRHNA and CDR2 SNTAGT. CDR3 region: CASSDQTGAHDEQFF. As DNA, the CDR3 is TGTGCCAGCAGTGACCAGACAGGGGCACACGATGAGCAGTTCTTC.

The CDR3 region is CASSLSVSANEKLFF. In DNA, the CDR3 is TGTGCCAGCAGTTTAAGTGTGTCAGCTAATGAAAAACTGTTTTTT. The V and J genes are TRBV27 and TRBJ1-4; D is undetermined. V lost 2 bases and J 3 bases, leaving 10 bases between the germline ends. Germline lookup yields CDR1 MNHEY and CDR2 SMNVEV (reference sequence). The CDR3 runs to 15 residues.

This rearrangement joins TRBV5-8 to TRBJ2-6; no firm D call. CDR1 SGHTS and CDR2 YDEGEE come from the germline V gene. The CDR3 is 17 residues long. V dropped 5 bases and J dropped 0 bases, with 15 bases sitting between them. The CDR3 loop reads CASRFQTPGSGANVLTF. As DNA, the CDR3 is TGTGCCAGCAGGTTCCAGACACCCGGCTCTGGGGCCAACGTCCTGACTTTC.

This chain links TRBV19 with TRBJ1-2; no clear D gene. This CDR3 contains 15 residues. Trimming shortened V by 0 bases and J by 3 bases, and 11 bases separated the two germline ends. Germline V CDR1 and CDR2: LNHDA, SQIVND (reference sequence). The DNA for the CDR3 is TGTGCCAGTAGTATAGAGCACAGACGTTACTATGGCTACACCTTC. Amino acid sequence: CASSIEHRRYYGYTF.

The V call is TRBV10-1, the J call TRBJ1-3; maybe TRBD1 (6 bases). CDR1 WNHNN and CDR2 SYGVQD come from the germline V gene (reference sequence). The CDR3 runs 16 residues. The V gene lost 2 bases and the J gene lost 0 bases, with 11 bases spanning the gap. The CDR3 region is CASSEPGARSGNTIYF. In nucleotides, the CDR3 is TGCGCCAGCAGTGAGCCAGGGGCTCGCTCTGGAAACACCATATATTTT.

V and J are TRBV7-2 and TRBJ1-5, with D tentatively TRBD1 (5 bases). V shed 1 base and J shed 3 bases, with 7 bases lying between them. CDR3 length: 14 amino acids. Per germline, CDR1 SGHTA and CDR2 FQGNSA. The CDR3 sequence is CASSLDRNNQPQHF. DNA for the CDR3: TGTGCCAGCAGCTTAGACAGGAACAATCAGCCCCAGCATTTT.

The genes are TRBV6-1 and TRBJ1-5; no reliable D call. CDR1 and CDR2 (germline): MNHNS, SASEGT. The germline V and J ends were trimmed by 2 bases and 0 bases, with 14 bases remaining between them. The CDR3 is 17 amino acids. The CDR3 loop reads CASSESYGEYSNQPQHF. For the CDR3, the DNA is TGTGCCAGCAGTGAAAGCTACGGAGAATATAGCAATCAGCCCCAGCATTTT.

The chain links TRBV7-9 to TRBJ2-7, with a possible D match to TRBD2 (5 bases). CDR1 is SEHNR and CDR2 is FQNEAQ in the germline V gene (reference sequence). CDR3 length equals 15 residues. V lost 3 bases and J 7 bases, leaving 19 bases between the germline ends. For the CDR3, the DNA is TGTGCCAGCAGCTTTCCGGGAAGCCCCCGTGGGGAGCAGTACTTC. It is translated as CASSFPGSPRGEQYF. The full variable domain, rest sourced from reference TRBV7-9 and TRBJ2-7, is DTGVSQNPRHKITKRGQNVTFRCDPISEHNRLYWYRQTLGQGPEFLTYFQNEAQLEKSRLLSDRFSAERPKGSFSTLEIQRTEQGDSAMYLCASSFPGSPRGEQYFGPGTRLTVT.

J is TRBJ2-5 and V is TRBV19; D remains ambiguous. CDR1 and CDR2 from the germline V gene are LNHDA and SQIVND (reference sequence). V was trimmed by 2 bases and J by 8 bases, leaving 12 bases between them. CDR3 size: 13 residues. The CDR3, as DNA: TGTGCCAGTAGTATACAACTGGGCGCTACCCAGTACTTC. Its translation: CASSIQLGATQYF.

V and J are TRBV7-6 and TRBJ2-5, with 12 bases matching TRBD2. CDR1 and CDR2 from the germline V gene are SGHVS and FNYEAQ. This CDR3 is built from 17 residues. With V trimmed by 4 bases and J by 7 bases, 13 bases remained unmatched. CDR3 in amino acids: CASSSSTSGSPLVTQYF. The CDR3 bases are TGTGCCAGCAGCTCTTCGACTAGCGGGAGTCCCTTGGTGACCCAGTACTTC.

This rearrangement joins TRBV6-5 to TRBJ1-2, with a possible D match to TRBD1 (5 bases). Germline CDR1 is MNHEY and CDR2 is SVGAGI. The CDR3 sequence is 13 residues long. Between the trimmed V and J ends, which lost 6 bases and 4 bases, there was a span of 12 bases. The CDR3 is CASRDPGSYGYTF. The CDR3 DNA sequence: TGTGCCAGCAGAGACCCAGGGAGCTATGGCTACACCTTC.

The V and J genes are TRBV5-5 and TRBJ1-2; D uncertain. This CDR3 is built from 13 residues. Germline CDR1 reads SGHKS; CDR2 reads YYEKEE (reference sequence). V lost 0 bases, J lost 5 bases, and 8 bases lay in between. Here the CDR3 DNA reads TGTGCCAGCAGCTTGGCCGTGGGGTATGGCTACACCTTC. The encoded protein is CASSLAVGYGYTF.

The gene calls are TRBV5-1 and TRBJ2-1; TRBD2 matches 10 bases. V shed 2 bases and J 6 bases; nucleotides not matched to a gene: 5. The CDR3 covers 15 residues. Germline CDR1 and CDR2: SGHRS and YFSETQ. CDR3: CASSFGLADPNEQFF. The DNA for the CDR3 is TGCGCCAGCAGCTTTGGACTAGCGGACCCCAATGAGCAGTTCTTC.

The chain employs TRBV7-2 and TRBJ2-4; D gene uncertain. The germline CDR1 and CDR2 sequences are SGHTA and FQGNSA. This CDR3 is 17 amino acids long. Trimming stripped 2 bases from V and 0 bases from J, with 14 bases between. CDR3 residues: CASSLLKATGAKNIQYF. In DNA form, the CDR3 reads TGTGCCAGCAGCTTATTAAAGGCGACGGGAGCCAAAAACATTCAGTACTTC.

The chain's CDR3 is CASSDWGFSNQPQHF. DNA for the CDR3: TGTGCCAGCAGTGATTGGGGCTTTAGCAATCAGCCCCAGCATTTT. The V gene is TRBV6-1, the J gene TRBJ1-5; D possibly corresponds to TRBD1 (5 bases). This CDR3 is 15 amino acids long. The germline gives CDR1 MNHNS, CDR2 SASEGT. V shed 3 bases and J shed 0 bases, with 9 bases lying between them.

For the CDR3, the DNA is TGTGCCAGCAGTCAGGTCAGGGCTCAATCCTACGAGCAGTACTTC. Amino acid sequence: CASSQVRAQSYEQYF. V gene TRBV28 combines with J gene TRBJ2-7; maybe TRBD1 (5 bases). This CDR3 is 15 amino acids long. The germline CDR1 and CDR2 sequences are MDHEN and SYDVKM. V lost 5 bases to trimming and J lost 1 base, with 15 bases between them.

The chain is built from TRBV19 and TRBJ2-6; no clear D gene. CDR1 and CDR2 (germline): LNHDA, SQIVND (reference sequence). V gave up 0 bases and J gave up 0 bases, with 6 bases separating them. The CDR3 is made up of 16 amino acids. CDR3 DNA: TGTGCCAGTAGTATAGATAAGGGCTCTGGGGCCAACGTCCTGACTTTC. Its translation is CASSIDKGSGANVLTF.

The chain uses TRBV27 and TRBJ1-2; D call uncertain. Deletions cut 2 bases from V and 4 bases from J, with 8 bases between. The CDR3 extends over 13 amino acids. The germline CDR1 and CDR2 sequences are MNHEY and SMNVEV (reference sequence). The CDR3 loop is CASSLGRSYGYTF. The CDR3, as DNA: TGTGCCAGCAGTTTAGGGAGGAGCTATGGCTACACCTTC.

This clone was detected only a few times. V usage is TRBV6-4 and J usage is TRBJ2-1; TRBD2 matches at 7 bases. The CDR3 sequence is 15 residues long. With V trimmed by 0 bases and J by 7 bases, 6 bases remained unmatched. CDR1 and CDR2 from the germline V gene are MRHNA and SNTAGT. CDR3 loop: CASSDSAGARNEQFF. Written as DNA, the CDR3 is TGTGCCAGCAGTGACTCGGCGGGAGCGAGGAATGAGCAGTTCTTC.

The chain links TRBV7-2 to TRBJ2-7, with D tentatively TRBD2 (5 bases). The germline gives CDR1 SGHTA, CDR2 FQGNSA. This CDR3 spans 13 amino acids. Trimming cost V 5 bases and J 6 bases, with 14 bases left between them. This chain's CDR3 is CASSPSPIGEQYF. CDR3 nucleotide sequence: TGTGCCAGCAGCCCTAGCCCGATCGGCGAGCAGTACTTC.

The CDR3 DNA sequence: TGTGCCAGCAGTGCCGGTATACGATCGCAGCCCCAGCATTTT. This gives the protein CASSAGIRSQPQHF. The chain carries TRBV28 and TRBJ1-5; D not certain. Trimming pared 5 bases from V and 7 bases from J, leaving 15 bases between. The CDR3 extends over 14 amino acids. Germline V CDR1 and CDR2: MDHEN, SYDVKM.

This chain connects TRBV13 to TRBJ1-1, with 11 bases identical to TRBD1. CDR1 PRHDT and CDR2 FYEKMQ come from the germline V gene (reference sequence). The CDR3 is 15 amino acids. V lost 5 bases to trimming and J lost 6 bases; unmatched junction nucleotides: 8. The CDR3 DNA reads TGTGCCAGCAGCCCGGACAGGGGGCGCATCGCTGAAGCTTTCTTT. This gives the protein CASSPDRGRIAEAFF.

V gene TRBV7-2 combines with J gene TRBJ1-5; D gene unclear. The V gene's germline CDR1 is SGHTA and CDR2 FQGNSA. This CDR3 is 14 amino acids long. The ends were cut back, 3 bases at V and 7 bases at J, with 13 bases in the middle. The CDR3 DNA sequence: TGTGCCAGCAGCTTCGGGAGATCGGGACAGCCCCAGCATTTT. Its protein is CASSFGRSGQPQHF.

As to this clone: The identical CDR3 is also encoded by other nucleotide sequences in the sample. The chain couples TRBV28 to TRBJ2-7; 8 bases match TRBD2. Per germline, CDR1 MDHEN and CDR2 SYDVKM. The CDR3 is 14 residues long. After removal of 2 bases from V and 0 bases from J, the junction contained 0 bases not matched to a gene. The CDR3 DNA reads as TGTGCCAGCAGTTTAGCGGGAGGCTCCTACGAGCAGTACTTC. This gives the protein CASSLAGGSYEQYF.

The rearrangement joins TRBV7-2 to TRBJ2-5; 9 bases match TRBD1. CDR3 length: 16 residues. V gave up 1 base and J gave up 5 bases; unmatched junction bases: 8. Germline lookup yields CDR1 SGHTA and CDR2 FQGNSA. Here the CDR3 DNA reads TGTGCCAGCAGCTTAGGCAACAGGGGGCAGGGGGAGACCCAGTACTTC. Protein sequence: CASSLGNRGQGETQYF. Supplemented by reference TRBV7-2 and TRBJ2-5, the full variable domain reads GAGVSQSPSNKVTEKGKDVELRCDPISGHTALYWYRQSLGQGLEFLIYFQGNSAPDKSGLPSDRFSAERTGGSVSTLTIQRTQQEDSAVYLCASSLGNRGQGETQYFGPGTRLLVL.

The chain recombines TRBV6-5 with TRBJ1-1, with 9 bases aligning to TRBD1. The CDR3 length is 15 residues. From germline, CDR1 is MNHEY and CDR2 SVGAGI. V lost 4 bases and J lost 4; bases outside the gene matches: 7. The CDR3 loop reads CASSLGQGFRTEAFF. The CDR3 coding sequence is TGTGCCAGCAGTTTGGGACAGGGCTTTCGCACTGAAGCTTTCTTT.

The chain couples TRBV7-9 to TRBJ2-1, with TRBD2 matching over 10 bases. Per the germline V gene, CDR1 is SEHNR and CDR2 is FQNEAQ (reference sequence). This CDR3 has 16 residues. Trimming took 1 base from V and 5 from J; bases not matched to a gene: 5. As DNA, the CDR3 is TGTGCCAGCAGCTTAGGGGTTAGCGGGGGGAACAATGAGCAGTTCTTC. Protein sequence: CASSLGVSGGNNEQFF.

The rearrangement uses TRBV6-1 and TRBJ1-5; D unresolved. The germline gives CDR1 MNHNS, CDR2 SASEGT. CDR3 length: 13 amino acids. Trimming shortened V by 1 base and J by 7 bases, and 8 bases separated the two germline ends. CDR3 coding DNA: TGTGCCAGCAGTGAAGGGACCAAACAGCCCCAGCATTTT. Translating gives CASSEGTKQPQHF.

The table lists this clone with a few counts. The chain recombines TRBV7-2 with TRBJ1-5; D gene unclear. The V gene lost 1 base and the J gene lost 0 bases, with 7 bases spanning the gap. CDR3 size: 15 residues. The germline V gene has CDR1 SGHTA and CDR2 FQGNSA. The DNA of the CDR3 is TGTGCCAGCAGCTTAGACAGAAATAGCAATCAGCCCCAGCATTTT. It translates to CASSLDRNSNQPQHF. Full variable domain (outside the CDR3, taken from reference TRBV7-2 and TRBJ1-5): GAGVSQSPSNKVTEKGKDVELRCDPISGHTALYWYRQSLGQGLEFLIYFQGNSAPDKSGLPSDRFSAERTGGSVSTLTIQRTQQEDSAVYLCASSLDRNSNQPQHFGDGTRLSIL.